This T cell receptor (delta chain) stems from a study of gamma-delta chains in newborns, infants, children (dated by TCRdb to the late 2010s). Concerning the study at large: According to the study title, microbial exposure causes polyclonal expansion of innate gammadelta T cells right after birth. The study examined the way microbial exposure affected innate gammadelta T cell populations in human newborns right after birth.

The CDR3 spans 18 residues, from the cysteine through the phenylalanine. CDR3 DNA is the only sequence kept; it has 54 bases, read in frame from the first base. Clipping removes 3 bases from V and 0 bases from J, with 5 as the unmatched junction base count. Reading the germline V gene gives CDR1 GEAIGNYY and CDR2 EKD. In regard to this clone: There is no known antigen for this receptor. Base-call qualities are not available, and no considerably larger clone is one nucleotide away. This same CDR3 is encoded by further DNA sequences in the sample.

The instrument was an Illumina MiSeq. Clonotypes were called again by TCRdb from the public reads via CATT, and duplicate nucleotide sequences were then merged into one entry. The sample has some 10,000 delta-chain clones on record, 9% to 10% of them singletons. Clones ranked in the top ten supply over 7.5% of the sample. This receptor was identified in a child who was a newborn, infant or young child, either healthy, febrile or measles-vaccinated (not recorded which). Sequencing was performed on blood. The chain joins TRDV2 to TRDJ3, with 9 central nucleotides matching TRDD3. The DNA sequence is TGTGCCTGTGACCTACTGGGGGAGAGCTCCTGGGACACCCGACAGATGTTTTTC. It specifies CACDLLGESSWDTRQMFF.